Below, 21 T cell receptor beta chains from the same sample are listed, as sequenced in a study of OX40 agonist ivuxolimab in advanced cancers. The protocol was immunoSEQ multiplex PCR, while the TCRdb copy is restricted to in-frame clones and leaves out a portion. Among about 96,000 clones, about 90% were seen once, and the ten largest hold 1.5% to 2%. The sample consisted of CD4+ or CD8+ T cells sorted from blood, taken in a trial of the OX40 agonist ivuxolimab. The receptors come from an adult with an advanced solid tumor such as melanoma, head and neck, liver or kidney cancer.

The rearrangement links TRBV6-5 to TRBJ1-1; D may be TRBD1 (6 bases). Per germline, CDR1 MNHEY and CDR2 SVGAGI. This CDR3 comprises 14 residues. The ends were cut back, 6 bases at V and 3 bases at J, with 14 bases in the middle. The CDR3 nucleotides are TGTGCCAGCAGCCAGAGGGGGGTCGACACTGAAGCTTTCTTT. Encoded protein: CASSQRGVDTEAFF.

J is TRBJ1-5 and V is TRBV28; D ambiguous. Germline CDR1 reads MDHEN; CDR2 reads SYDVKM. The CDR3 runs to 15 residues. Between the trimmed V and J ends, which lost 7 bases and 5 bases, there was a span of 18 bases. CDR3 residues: CASTTYGREHQPQHF. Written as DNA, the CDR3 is TGTGCCAGCACCACTTATGGGCGGGAACATCAGCCCCAGCATTTT.

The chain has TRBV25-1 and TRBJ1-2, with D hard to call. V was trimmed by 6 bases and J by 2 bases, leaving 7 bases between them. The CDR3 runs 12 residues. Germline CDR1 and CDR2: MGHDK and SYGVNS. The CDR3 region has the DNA TGTGCCAGCAGCGGACCGAACTATGGCTACACCTTC. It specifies CASSGPNYGYTF.

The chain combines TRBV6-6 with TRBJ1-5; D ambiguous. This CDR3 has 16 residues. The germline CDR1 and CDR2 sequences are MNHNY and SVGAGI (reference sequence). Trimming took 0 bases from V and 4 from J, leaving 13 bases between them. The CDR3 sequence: CASSYSGVGRNQPQHF. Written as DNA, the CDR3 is TGTGCCAGCAGTTACTCGGGTGTCGGGAGGAATCAGCCCCAGCATTTT.

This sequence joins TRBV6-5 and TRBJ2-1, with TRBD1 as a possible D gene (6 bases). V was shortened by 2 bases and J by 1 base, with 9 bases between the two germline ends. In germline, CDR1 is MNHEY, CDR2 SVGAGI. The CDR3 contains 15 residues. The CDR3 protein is CASSYQGTSYNEQFF. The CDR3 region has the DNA TGTGCCAGCAGTTACCAGGGGACATCCTACAATGAGCAGTTCTTC.

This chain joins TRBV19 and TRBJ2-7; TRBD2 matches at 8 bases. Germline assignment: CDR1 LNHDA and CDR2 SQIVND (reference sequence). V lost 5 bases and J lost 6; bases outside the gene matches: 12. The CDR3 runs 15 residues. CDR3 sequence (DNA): TGTGCCAGTAGTTCACAGGGAGCGGGAGAGGGCGAGCAGTACTTC. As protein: CASSSQGAGEGEQYF.

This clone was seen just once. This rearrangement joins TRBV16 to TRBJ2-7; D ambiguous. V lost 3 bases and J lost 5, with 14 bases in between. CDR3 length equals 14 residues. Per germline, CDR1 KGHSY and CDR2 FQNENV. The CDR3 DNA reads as TGTGCCAGCAGCCACCATTTCCGGACGAACGAGCAGTACTTC. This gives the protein CASSHHFRTNEQYF.

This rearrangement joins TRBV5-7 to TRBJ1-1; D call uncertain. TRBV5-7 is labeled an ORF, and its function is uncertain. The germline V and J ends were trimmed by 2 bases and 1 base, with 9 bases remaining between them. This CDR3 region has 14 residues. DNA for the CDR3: TGTGCCAGCAGCTTCGACACCCCGAACACTGAAGCTTTCTTT. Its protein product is CASSFDTPNTEAFF.

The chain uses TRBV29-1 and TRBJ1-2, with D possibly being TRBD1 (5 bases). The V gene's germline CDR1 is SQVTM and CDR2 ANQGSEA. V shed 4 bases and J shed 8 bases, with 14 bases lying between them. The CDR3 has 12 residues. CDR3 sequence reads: CSVGSRDEGYTF. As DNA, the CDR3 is TGCAGCGTTGGGTCCAGGGATGAAGGCTACACCTTC.

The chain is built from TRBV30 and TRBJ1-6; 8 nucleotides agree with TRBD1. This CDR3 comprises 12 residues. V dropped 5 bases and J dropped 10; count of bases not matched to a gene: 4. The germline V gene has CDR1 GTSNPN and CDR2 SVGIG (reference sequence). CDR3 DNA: TGTGCCTGGGGACAGGGTGGATCACCCCTCCACTTT. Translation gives CAWGQGGSPLHF.

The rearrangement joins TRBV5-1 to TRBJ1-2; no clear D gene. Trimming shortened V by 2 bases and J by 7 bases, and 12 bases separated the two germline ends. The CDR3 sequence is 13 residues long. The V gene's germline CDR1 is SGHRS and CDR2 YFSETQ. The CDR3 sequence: CASSFNGNLGYTF. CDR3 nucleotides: TGCGCCAGCAGCTTCAACGGAAACCTTGGCTACACCTTC.

The CDR3 sequence: CASSTGQGSTNEKLFF. The CDR3 DNA reads as TGTGCCAGTAGTACCGGACAGGGTTCGACTAATGAAAAACTGTTTTTT. The chain employs TRBV19 and TRBJ1-4; 8 bases map to TRBD1. Germline CDR1 is LNHDA and CDR2 is SQIVND (reference sequence). Trimming removed 4 bases from V and 2 bases from J; junction bases left unmatched: 6. The CDR3 is made up of 16 amino acids.

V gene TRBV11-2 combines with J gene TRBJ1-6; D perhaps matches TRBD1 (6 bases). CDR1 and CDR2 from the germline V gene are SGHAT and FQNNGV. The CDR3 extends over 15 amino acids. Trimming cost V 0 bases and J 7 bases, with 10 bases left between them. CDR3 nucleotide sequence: TGTGCCAGCAGCTTAGAGGGGGGGCTCAATTCACCCCTCCACTTT. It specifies CASSLEGGLNSPLHF.

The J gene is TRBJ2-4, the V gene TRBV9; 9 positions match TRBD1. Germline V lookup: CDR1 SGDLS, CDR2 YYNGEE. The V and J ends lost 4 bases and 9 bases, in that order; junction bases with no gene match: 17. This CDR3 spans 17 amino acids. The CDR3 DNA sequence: TGTGCCAGCAGCCTCCATTACCGGGACAGGGATAGGGGCATTCAGTACTTC. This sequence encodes CASSLHYRDRDRGIQYF.

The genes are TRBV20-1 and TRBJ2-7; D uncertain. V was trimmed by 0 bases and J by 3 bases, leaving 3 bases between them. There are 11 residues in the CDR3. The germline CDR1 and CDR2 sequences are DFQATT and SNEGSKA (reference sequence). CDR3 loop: CSAREIYEQYF. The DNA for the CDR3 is TGCAGTGCTAGAGAAATCTACGAGCAGTACTTC.

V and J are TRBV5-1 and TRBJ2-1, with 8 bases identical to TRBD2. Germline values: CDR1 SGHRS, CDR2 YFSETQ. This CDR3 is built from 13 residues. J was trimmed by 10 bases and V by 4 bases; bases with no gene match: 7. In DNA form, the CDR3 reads TGCGCCAGCAGCCCCCAGCGGGAGAGGGAGCAGTTCTTC. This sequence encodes CASSPQREREQFF.

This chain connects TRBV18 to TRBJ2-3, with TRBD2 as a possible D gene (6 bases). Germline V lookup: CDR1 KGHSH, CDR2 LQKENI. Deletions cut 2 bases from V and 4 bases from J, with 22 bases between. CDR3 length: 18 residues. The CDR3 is CASSPKRRNTGEADTQYF. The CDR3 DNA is TGTGCCAGCTCACCAAAAAGGAGGAATACGGGAGAGGCAGATACGCAGTATTTT.

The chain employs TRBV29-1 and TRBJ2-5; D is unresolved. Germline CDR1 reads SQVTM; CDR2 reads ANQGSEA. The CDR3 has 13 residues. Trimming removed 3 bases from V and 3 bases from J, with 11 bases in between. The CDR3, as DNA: TGCAGCGTTGAGTCAGGTGGGGAAGAGACCCAGTACTTC. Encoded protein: CSVESGGEETQYF.

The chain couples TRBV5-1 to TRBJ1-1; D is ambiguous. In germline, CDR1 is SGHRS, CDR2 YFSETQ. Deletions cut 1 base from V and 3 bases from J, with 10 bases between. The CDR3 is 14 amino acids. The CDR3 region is CASSLNAWDTEAFF. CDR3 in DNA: TGCGCCAGCAGCTTGAACGCTTGGGACACTGAAGCTTTCTTT.

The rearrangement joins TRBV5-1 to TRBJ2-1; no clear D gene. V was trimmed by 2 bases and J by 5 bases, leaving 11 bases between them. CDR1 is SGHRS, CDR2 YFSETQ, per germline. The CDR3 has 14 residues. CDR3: CASSFDWKNNEQFF. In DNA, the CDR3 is TGCGCCAGCAGCTTCGACTGGAAGAACAATGAGCAGTTCTTC.

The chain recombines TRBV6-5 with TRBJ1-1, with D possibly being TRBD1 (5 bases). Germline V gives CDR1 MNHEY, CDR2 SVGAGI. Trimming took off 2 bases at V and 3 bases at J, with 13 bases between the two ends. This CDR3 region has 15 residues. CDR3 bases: TGTGCCAGCAGTTACGGTTGGGGGTTGGACACTGAAGCTTTCTTT. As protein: CASSYGWGLDTEAFF.